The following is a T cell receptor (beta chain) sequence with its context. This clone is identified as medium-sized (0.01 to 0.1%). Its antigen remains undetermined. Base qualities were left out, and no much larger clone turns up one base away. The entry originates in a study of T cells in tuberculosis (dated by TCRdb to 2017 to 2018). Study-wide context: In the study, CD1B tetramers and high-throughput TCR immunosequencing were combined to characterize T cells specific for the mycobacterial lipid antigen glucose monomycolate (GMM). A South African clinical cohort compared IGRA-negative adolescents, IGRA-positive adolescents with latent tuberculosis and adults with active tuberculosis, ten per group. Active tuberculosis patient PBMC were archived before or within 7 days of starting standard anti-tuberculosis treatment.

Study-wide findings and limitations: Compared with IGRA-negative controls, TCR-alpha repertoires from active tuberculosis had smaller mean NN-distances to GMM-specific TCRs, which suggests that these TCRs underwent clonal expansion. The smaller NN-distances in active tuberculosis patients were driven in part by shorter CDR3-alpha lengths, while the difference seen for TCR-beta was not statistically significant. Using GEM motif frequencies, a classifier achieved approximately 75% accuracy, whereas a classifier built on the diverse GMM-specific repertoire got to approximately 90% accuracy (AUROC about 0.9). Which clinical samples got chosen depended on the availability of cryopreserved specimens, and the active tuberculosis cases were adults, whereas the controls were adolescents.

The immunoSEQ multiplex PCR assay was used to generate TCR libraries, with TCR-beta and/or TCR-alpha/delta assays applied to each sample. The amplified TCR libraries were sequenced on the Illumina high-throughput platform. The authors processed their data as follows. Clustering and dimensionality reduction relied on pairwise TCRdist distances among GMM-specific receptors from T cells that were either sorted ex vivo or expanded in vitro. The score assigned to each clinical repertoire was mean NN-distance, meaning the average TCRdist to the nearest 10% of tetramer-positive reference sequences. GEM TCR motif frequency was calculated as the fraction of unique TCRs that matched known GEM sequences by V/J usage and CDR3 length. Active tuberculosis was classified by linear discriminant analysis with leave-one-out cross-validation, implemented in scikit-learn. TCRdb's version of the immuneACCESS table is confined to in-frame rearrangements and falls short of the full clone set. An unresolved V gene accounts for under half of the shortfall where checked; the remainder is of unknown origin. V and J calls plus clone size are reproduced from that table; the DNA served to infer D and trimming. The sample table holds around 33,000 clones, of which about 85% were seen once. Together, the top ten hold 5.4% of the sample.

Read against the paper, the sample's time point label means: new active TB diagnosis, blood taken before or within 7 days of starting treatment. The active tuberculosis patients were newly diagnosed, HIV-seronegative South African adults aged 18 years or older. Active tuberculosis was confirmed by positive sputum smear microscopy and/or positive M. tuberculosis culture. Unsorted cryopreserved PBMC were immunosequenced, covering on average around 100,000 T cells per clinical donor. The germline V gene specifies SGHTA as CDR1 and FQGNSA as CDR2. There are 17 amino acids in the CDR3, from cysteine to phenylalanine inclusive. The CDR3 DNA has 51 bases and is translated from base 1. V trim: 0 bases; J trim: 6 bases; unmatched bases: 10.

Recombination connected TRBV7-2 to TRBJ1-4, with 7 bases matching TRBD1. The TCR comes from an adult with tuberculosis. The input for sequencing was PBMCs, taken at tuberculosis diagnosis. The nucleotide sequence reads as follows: TGTGCCAGCAGCTTAGCGCCGGTGACAGGGTATGATGAAAAACTGTTTTTT. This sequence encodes CASSLAPVTGYDEKLFF.